The clone carrying this TCR beta chain was counted ten times or more. No antigen is known for it. These data originate in a study of identical twins. Study findings and constraints: Abundant beta clonotypes from cord blood had fewer insertions, unlike memory repertoires, which showed none. Cross-sectional statistical analysis, not tracking of the same donors, underpinned the conclusions.

V dropped 0 bases and J dropped 9 bases, with 16 bases sitting between them. CDR1 and CDR2 (germline): SGHRS, YFSETQ. This CDR3 spans 15 amino acids. TCRdb re-derived calls from the 5' RACE reads in MiXCR, one entry per CDR3 protein. The sample holds 700,000 to 950,000 distinct CDR3 sequences, around 12% seen once. These data were also filed under a second study, of yellow fever vaccine responses in identical twins. That study reports: Twins' vaccine T cell response reportedly seemed partly convergent, partly personalized.

Sequencing input: PBMCs. The V call is TRBV5-1, the J call TRBJ1-5; D ambiguous. This sequence was found in a woman under 30 in good health. For the CDR3, the DNA is TGCGCCAGCAGCTTGGATTCCCCTGGGGTGACGCCCCAGCATTTT. Amino acid sequence: CASSLDSPGVTPQHF.